The source of this T cell receptor (beta chain) is a study of T cells after yellow fever vaccination. TCRdb re-analysed the 5' RACE reads in MiXCR, keeping a single row per CDR3 protein. Here the sample spans almost 600,000 distinct CDR3 sequences, roughly 13% being singletons. Looked up from germline, CDR1 is MNHEY and CDR2 is SMNVEV (reference sequence). CDR3 size: 13 residues. V lost 5 bases, J lost 6 bases, and 10 bases lay in between. Sequencing was performed on PBMCs, taken on the day of the yellow fever booster vaccination. The sequence was obtained from a man between 25 and 39 years old who received the YFV17D yellow fever vaccine. The chain employs TRBV27 and TRBJ2-2, with D possibly matching TRBD1 (5 bases). The CDR3 protein is CASSTQGAGELFF. The CDR3 nucleotides read TGTGCCAGCAGTACTCAAGGGGCCGGGGAGCTGTTTTTT.